The 25 T cell receptor beta chains in this list originate from one sample, sequenced in a study of blood T cell repertoires in COVID-19. Using immunoSEQ multiplex PCR, the repertoire was profiled, and TCRdb retains in-frame clones only, with some absent. Of 180,000 or so clones listed, 82% are singletons. The material sequenced was PBMCs or T cells enriched from blood (not recorded which). The source is a man in his fifties who had recovered from COVID-19.

The chain recombines TRBV7-3 with TRBJ2-1; 8 positions agree with TRBD2. Germline values: CDR1 SGHTA, CDR2 FQGTGA. J was trimmed by 6 bases and V by 5 bases; bases with no gene match: 15. CDR3 length: 17 amino acids. The CDR3 here is CASSRSQLASGGNEQFF. DNA for the CDR3: TGTGCCAGCAGCCGATCCCAGCTAGCCAGCGGGGGCAATGAGCAGTTCTTC. Filled out from reference TRBV7-3 and TRBJ2-1, the complete variable domain reads GAGVSQTPSNKVTEKGKYVELRCDPISGHTALYWYRQSLGQGPEFLIYFQGTGAADDSGLPNDRFFAVRPEGSVSTLKIQRTERGDSAVYLCASSRSQLASGGNEQFFGPGTRLTVL.

Comment on this clone: This may stem from a read error, because a much larger clone lies one nucleotide away. The chain joins TRBV5-4 to TRBJ2-5, with a possible D match to TRBD2 (5 bases). Trimming pared 1 base from V and 5 bases from J, leaving 9 bases between. Per the germline V gene, CDR1 is SGHNT and CDR2 is YYREEE (reference sequence). This CDR3 is built from 13 residues. The CDR3 DNA reads TGTGCCAGCAGCTTGTCGGGGTTGGAGACCCAGTACTTC. It is translated as CASSLSGLETQYF. Complete variable domain (other parts from reference TRBV5-4 and TRBJ2-5): ETGVTQSPTHLIKTRGQQVTLRCSSQSGHNTVSWYQQALGQGPQFIFQYYREEENGRGNFPPRFSGLQFPNYSSELNVNALELDDSALYLCASSLSGLETQYFGPGTRLLVL.

This chain links TRBV28 with TRBJ2-7; TRBD1 matches at 7 bases. Germline CDR1 is MDHEN and CDR2 is SYDVKM. Losses at the gene ends were 5 bases for V and 5 bases for J; bases not matched to a gene: 12. This CDR3 region has 15 residues. Here the CDR3 reads CASSPPGQRVHEQYF. The DNA for the CDR3 is TGTGCCAGCAGTCCGCCGGGACAGAGAGTCCACGAGCAGTACTTC.

CDR3 residues: CASGRDREEPQHF. The CDR3 region has the DNA TGTGCCAGCGGGCGGGACAGGGAGGAACCCCAGCATTTT. The rearrangement uses TRBV6-5 and TRBJ1-5; the match to TRBD1 covers 9 bases. Trimming cost V 8 bases and J 10 bases; bases outside gene matches: 9. Germline lookup yields CDR1 MNHEY and CDR2 SVGAGI. The CDR3 has 13 amino acids.

The chain links TRBV6-5 to TRBJ1-1, with D maybe TRBD1 (6 bases). The CDR3 is 13 amino acids. The germline CDR1 and CDR2 sequences are MNHEY and SVGAGI. The V end was cut by 8 bases, the J end by 0 bases, with 10 bases between. DNA of the CDR3: TGTGCCAGCGTCGGGACACTGAACACTGAAGCTTTCTTT. This translates into CASVGTLNTEAFF.

The CDR3 spells CASSSIPQGAAGDTQYF. The CDR3 nucleotides read TGCGCCAGCAGCAGTATCCCACAGGGGGCGGCGGGAGATACGCAGTATTTT. The chain links TRBV5-1 to TRBJ2-3; 9 bases match TRBD1. CDR3 length: 17 amino acids. Germline assignment: CDR1 SGHRS and CDR2 YFSETQ. J gave up 5 bases and V 4 bases, and 14 bases lay outside the gene matches. The full variable domain, completed using reference TRBV5-1 and TRBJ2-3, is KAGVTQTPRYLIKTRGQQVTLSCSPISGHRSVSWYQQTPGQGLQFLFEYFSETQRNKGNFPGRFSGRQFSNSRSEMNVSTLELGDSALYLCASSSIPQGAAGDTQYFGPGTRLTVL.

The chain is built from TRBV10-1 and TRBJ2-1, with 9 bases matching TRBD1. Germline lookup yields CDR1 WNHNN and CDR2 SYGVQD (reference sequence). V dropped 5 bases and J dropped 8; count of bases not matched to a gene: 4. The CDR3 length is 13 residues. CDR3 residues: CASSRDRADEQFF. CDR3 sequence (DNA): TGCGCCAGCAGTCGGGACAGGGCGGATGAGCAGTTCTTC.

This clone was observed once. The chain joins TRBV2 to TRBJ1-6; D call uncertain. CDR1 and CDR2 from the germline V gene are SNHLY and FYNNEI. The CDR3 contains 13 residues. V was trimmed by 7 bases and J by 7 bases, leaving 11 bases between them. CDR3 in amino acids: CASTTTTNSPLHF. In DNA form, the CDR3 reads TGTGCCAGCACTACCACCACGAATTCACCCCTCCACTTT.

The genes are TRBV4-1 and TRBJ1-5; TRBD1 might be the D (6 bases). Germline lookup yields CDR1 MGHRA and CDR2 YSYEKL. The CDR3 is made up of 15 amino acids. Trimming removed 0 bases at V and 2 bases at J, with 8 bases between. As DNA, the CDR3 is TGCGCCAGCAGCCAAGAGGGGGCACGCAATCAGCCCCAGCATTTT. This translates into CASSQEGARNQPQHF.

A single count supports this clone. Its ends do not fully match the called genes, so a read error is possible. V gene TRBV2 combines with J gene TRBJ2-7, with TRBD2 matching 9 bases. The CDR3 length is 11 residues. The germline CDR1 and CDR2 sequences are SNHLY and FYNNEI. CDR3 sequence reads: CASRDLAGPGF. The CDR3 DNA follows: TGTGCCAGCAGGGACCTAGCGGGACCCGGATTC.

The chain is built from TRBV10-3 and TRBJ2-1, with TRBD2 identical over 14 bases. The length of the CDR3 is 16 residues. Germline V gene data show CDR1 as ENHRY and CDR2 as SYGVKD. V lost 2 bases, J lost 8 bases, and 5 bases stayed unmatched. The CDR3 bases are TGTGCCATCAGTGAGGGGACTAGCGGGGGAAGCTATGAGCAGTTCTTC. It yields the protein CAISEGTSGGSYEQFF.

A single count supports this clone. The V call is TRBV7-2, the J call TRBJ2-7, with 7 bases identical to TRBD2. The CDR3 runs to 14 residues. Trimming at V came to 1 base and at J to 4 bases, leaving 4 bases not matched to a gene. Germline V gene data show CDR1 as SGHTA and CDR2 as FQGNSA. As DNA, the CDR3 is TGTGCCAGCAGCTTAGATAGTAGCGGGTACGAGCAGTACTTC. The encoded protein is CASSLDSSGYEQYF.

The rearrangement joins TRBV24-1 to TRBJ2-3; 8 bases are shared with TRBD1. Germline CDR1 KGHDR, CDR2 SFDVKD. The CDR3 is made up of 17 amino acids. Trimming at V came to 4 bases and at J to 1 base, leaving 9 bases not matched to a gene. Written as DNA, the CDR3 is TGTGCCACCAGTGACACGGGGACAGGTGGAGGCACAGATACGCAGTATTTT. Translation: CATSDTGTGGGTDTQYF.

A few counts support this clone. The rearrangement uses TRBV24-1 and TRBJ1-2; 7 bases match TRBD1. The CDR3 is made up of 14 amino acids. V dropped 4 bases and J dropped 4; count of bases not matched to a gene: 5. The germline V gene has CDR1 KGHDR and CDR2 SFDVKD. CDR3 region: CATSDHRGSYGYTF. In DNA, the CDR3 is TGTGCCACCAGTGACCACAGGGGCTCCTATGGCTACACCTTC.

V gene TRBV7-2 combines with J gene TRBJ2-7; possibly TRBD2 for D (7 bases). The CDR3 sequence is 16 residues long. The V and J ends lost 5 bases and 1 base respectively, with 18 bases between them. The germline gives CDR1 SGHTA, CDR2 FQGNSA. The CDR3 DNA sequence: TGTGCCAGCAGCCCGGGGGGCCTAGCCACTTCCTACGAGCAGTACTTC. It encodes CASSPGGLATSYEQYF.

V usage is TRBV28 and J usage is TRBJ2-5; D unclear. This CDR3 spans 15 amino acids. Germline CDR1 reads MDHEN; CDR2 reads SYDVKM. V was clipped by 3 bases and J by 5 bases, with 16 bases between them. This CDR3 reads CASSLRLGGLETQYF. In DNA, the CDR3 is TGTGCCAGCAGTTTGAGACTTGGCGGTTTGGAGACCCAGTACTTC. The variable domain in full, with the rest retrieved from reference TRBV28 and TRBJ2-5, is DVKVTQSSRYLVKRTGEKVFLECVQDMDHENMFWYRQDPGLGLRLIYFSYDVKMKEKGDIPEGYSVSREKKERFSLILESASTNQTSMYLCASSLRLGGLETQYFGPGTRLLVL.

V and J are TRBV27 and TRBJ2-7; D is uncertain. The CDR3 runs to 13 residues. The germline CDR1 and CDR2 sequences are MNHEY and SMNVEV (reference sequence). Deletions cut 3 bases from V and 6 bases from J, with 12 bases between. CDR3 region: CASSFLTEREQYF. CDR3 sequence (DNA): TGTGCCAGCAGTTTCCTAACAGAACGCGAGCAGTACTTC.

The genes are TRBV15 and TRBJ1-3, with 9 bases lining up with TRBD1. V shed 5 bases and J 4 bases; nucleotides not matched to a gene: 12. This CDR3 has 17 residues. Looked up from germline, CDR1 is LNHNV and CDR2 is YYDKDF (reference sequence). This chain's CDR3 is CATSAVTLGTGGNTIYF. The CDR3 region has the DNA TGTGCCACCAGCGCTGTAACCCTCGGGACAGGGGGAAACACCATATATTTT.

The chain carries TRBV30 and TRBJ1-1; D not resolved. With 4 bases removed from V and 4 bases from J, the gap between germline ends came to 13 bases. The CDR3 covers 13 residues. CDR1 is GTSNPN and CDR2 is SVGIG in the germline V gene (reference sequence). The CDR3 loop reads CAWKRISGTEAFF. For the CDR3, the DNA is TGTGCCTGGAAACGAATTTCCGGCACTGAAGCTTTCTTT.

The J gene is TRBJ2-3, the V gene TRBV19, with D possibly matching TRBD2 (7 bases). V was trimmed by 5 bases and J by 7 bases, leaving 16 bases between them. The germline gives CDR1 LNHDA, CDR2 SQIVND (reference sequence). The CDR3 totals 14 residues. The DNA of the CDR3 is TGTGCCAGTAGTGAAGTTCGGGGGGCATATACGCAGTATTTT. It translates to CASSEVRGAYTQYF.

V and J are TRBV2 and TRBJ2-5; a possible D gene is TRBD1 (6 bases). V was shortened by 6 bases and J by 5 bases, with 16 bases between the two germline ends. The CDR3 is 14 residues long. The germline CDR1 and CDR2 sequences are SNHLY and FYNNEI. The CDR3 region is CASRDNRVSETQYF. The CDR3 nucleotides read TGTGCCAGCAGGGACAACAGGGTATCGGAGACCCAGTACTTC.

This clone appeared a few times. CDR3 nucleotide sequence: TGTGCCAGCAGCCAAGACTCTTTAGATACGCAGTATTTT. Translation: CASSQDSLDTQYF. The gene calls are TRBV14 and TRBJ2-3; no clear D. CDR3 size: 13 residues. Germline assignment: CDR1 SGHDN and CDR2 FVKESK. V lost 0 bases and J 5 bases, leaving 6 bases between the germline ends.

Notes on this clone: Additional DNA sequences in this sample encode the identical CDR3. The chain uses TRBV10-1 and TRBJ2-7; 8 bases fit TRBD1. The V and J ends lost 0 bases and 4 bases, in that order; junction bases with no gene match: 5. CDR1 and CDR2 (germline): WNHNN, SYGVQD (reference sequence). This CDR3 comprises 15 residues. CDR3 sequence (DNA): TGCGCCAGCAGTGAGTCGGGGCAGGGGGCTTACGAGCAGTACTTC. Protein sequence: CASSESGQGAYEQYF.

The table lists this clone with a count of one. The chain links TRBV4-1 to TRBJ2-5, with 10 bases that match TRBD2. Germline CDR1 reads MGHRA; CDR2 reads YSYEKL. V gave up 2 bases and J gave up 5 bases; unmatched junction bases: 8. The CDR3 extends over 16 amino acids. CDR3 bases: TGCGCCAGCAGCCAATCCGGACTAGCGGAGTACGAGACCCAGTACTTC. This sequence encodes CASSQSGLAEYETQYF.

The chain employs TRBV5-3 and TRBJ2-5, with D perhaps TRBD1 (5 bases). TRBV5-3 is assigned to the ORF class and has an uncertain function. Trimming took off 0 bases at V and 5 bases at J, with 20 bases between the two ends. The CDR3 length is 17 residues. CDR3 nucleotides: TGTGCCAGAAGCTTGGCTCTCAGGGAAGGGGCATGGGAGACCCAGTACTTC. It specifies CARSLALREGAWETQYF.